This passage covers 28 T cell receptor beta chains from one sample sequenced in a study of CD8 T cells in Susac syndrome. After extraction with the RNeasy kit, roughly 0.45 to 1 ug of the RNA was reverse transcribed using random hexamers. TCRdb itself ran the immunoSEQ multiplex PCR reads through MiXCR, one entry per CDR3 protein. The sample yields approximately 190,000 distinct CDR3 sequences, 85% to 95% seen once. Sequencing input: CD4+ T cells from PBMCs. The receptors originated from a human donor in good health.

The chain couples TRBV5-1 to TRBJ2-3; D may match TRBD1 or TRBD2 (5 bases each). CDR3 length: 16 residues. V was cut by 0 bases and J by 4 bases, with 15 bases left in between. CDR1 and CDR2 from the germline V gene are SGHRS and YFSETQ. CDR3 coding DNA: TGCGCCAGCAGCTTGGGAGGGGCAGTCACGGCAGATACGCAGTATTTT. This gives the protein CASSLGGAVTADTQYF.

J is TRBJ2-2 and V is TRBV4-3, with 7 bases matching TRBD2. CDR3 length equals 15 residues. The trim removed 0 bases at V and 6 bases at J, leaving 4 bases unmatched. The germline gives CDR1 LGHNA, CDR2 YSLEER. The CDR3 DNA reads TGCGCCAGCAGCCAAGAGGGGAGGGGCGCCGGGGAGCTGTTTTTT. Its protein product is CASSQEGRGAGELFF.

V is TRBV29-1 and J is TRBJ2-5; weak D call: TRBD1 (6 bases). The CDR3 has 16 residues. Per the germline V gene, CDR1 is SQVTM and CDR2 is ANQGSEA. Between the trimmed V and J ends, which lost 1 base and 5 bases, there was a span of 20 bases. In DNA, the CDR3 is TGCAGCGTTGAAGCGATACTTTGGACAGACGTGGAGACCCAGTACTTC. This encodes CSVEAILWTDVETQYF.

This rearrangement joins TRBV5-4 to TRBJ1-1, with D possibly matching TRBD1 (6 bases). V lost 4 bases, J lost 5 bases, and 18 bases lay in between. The CDR3 is 15 amino acids. Germline-derived CDR1 and CDR2 are SGHNT and YYREEE (reference sequence). The CDR3 spells CASSPGRGRATEAFF. The CDR3 DNA sequence: TGTGCCAGCAGCCCTGGTCGGGGGCGAGCGACTGAAGCTTTCTTT.

This chain connects TRBV6-1 to TRBJ2-3; 9 bases line up with TRBD1. The trim removed 8 bases at V and 3 bases at J, leaving 9 bases unmatched. Germline V gene lookup returns CDR1 MNHNS and CDR2 SASEGT. The CDR3 length is 15 residues. CDR3 amino acids: CASEPGGTGTDTQYF. The CDR3 nucleotides are TGTGCCAGCGAACCTGGGGGGACAGGGACAGATACGCAGTATTTT.

This chain links TRBV7-9 with TRBJ1-2; TRBD1 agrees at 9 bases. The V segment lost 5 bases and the J segment 4 bases; nucleotides outside the gene matches: 8. CDR1 is SEHNR, CDR2 FQNEAQ, per germline (reference sequence). This CDR3 spans 15 amino acids. CDR3 amino acids: CASSPEGQGGYGYTF. The CDR3 DNA follows: TGTGCCAGCAGCCCCGAGGGACAGGGAGGCTATGGCTACACCTTC.

The V and J genes are TRBV29-1 and TRBJ1-2; no reliable D call. The germline V gene has CDR1 SQVTM and CDR2 ANQGSEA. Trimming left V 2 bases short and J 7 bases short, with 8 bases between. The CDR3 sequence is 11 residues long. The CDR3 loop is CSVERKVGYTF. The CDR3 nucleotides are TGCAGCGTTGAAAGAAAGGTTGGCTACACCTTC.

This clonotype was recorded once. The chain couples TRBV12-3 or TRBV12-4 to TRBJ1-5, with a possible D match to TRBD1 (5 bases). The CDR3 runs to 14 residues. Trimming took off 7 bases at V and 2 bases at J, with 12 bases between the two ends. The CDR3 reads CASTSPGRNQPQHF. CDR3 bases: TGTGCCAGCACCTCACCGGGGCGCAATCAGCCCCAGCATTTT.

This chain uses TRBV6-2 or TRBV6-3 with TRBJ2-5, with 7 bases aligning to TRBD1. In germline, CDR1 is MNHEY, CDR2 SVGEGT. The CDR3 is 15 residues long. The ends lost 3 bases at V and 2 bases at J; junction bases unmatched: 6. The CDR3 loop is CASSYPTGLQETQYF. CDR3 nucleotides: TGTGCCAGCAGTTATCCGACAGGGCTACAAGAGACCCAGTACTTC.

This clonotype was observed a single time. The V and J genes are TRBV5-1 and TRBJ2-7; tentatively, D is TRBD2 (6 bases). Germline CDR1 reads SGHRS; CDR2 reads YFSETQ. This CDR3 has 13 amino acids. Trimming removed 5 bases at V and 5 bases at J, with 14 bases between. CDR3 protein: CASRGGSSNEQYF. The DNA of the CDR3 is TGCGCCAGCAGAGGAGGGAGTAGTAACGAGCAGTACTTC.

The CDR3 region has the DNA TGTGCCAGCAGCCCCCCGGTGGCAGACTACGAGCAGTACTTC. Its protein product is CASSPPVADYEQYF. The V call is TRBV3-1, the J call TRBJ2-7; D is unclear. CDR1 and CDR2 (germline): LGHDT, YNNKEL (reference sequence). V lost 4 bases, J lost 3 bases, and 13 bases lay in between. The CDR3 totals 14 residues.

The rearrangement uses TRBV15 and TRBJ2-6; D is perhaps TRBD2 (7 bases). Germline V CDR1 and CDR2: LNHNV, YYDKDF (reference sequence). The V and J ends lost 6 bases and 2 bases respectively, with 14 bases between them. CDR3 length equals 16 residues. CDR3 nucleotide sequence: TGTGCCACCAGTTTAGGGGGGGCTACTGGGGCCAACGTCCTGACTTTC. Translating gives CATSLGGATGANVLTF.

This clonotype has a handful of counts. V gene TRBV12-3 or TRBV12-4 combines with J gene TRBJ2-7, with TRBD2 matching over 9 bases. J was trimmed by 0 bases and V by 5 bases; bases with no gene match: 2. The CDR3 is made up of 14 amino acids. The CDR3 protein is CASSPGLASYEQYV. CDR3 sequence (DNA): TGTGCCAGCAGTCCGGGACTAGCCTCCTACGAGCAGTACGTC.

This clonotype was picked up one time. The CDR3 region is CASSQETEQFF. In DNA, the CDR3 is TGTGCCAGCAGCCAAGAGACGGAGCAGTTCTTC. The rearrangement links TRBV3-1 to TRBJ2-1; D uncertain. Germline lookup yields CDR1 LGHDT and CDR2 YNNKEL (reference sequence). The CDR3 spans 11 residues. The ends were cut back, 0 bases at V and 10 bases at J, with 4 bases in the middle.

The CDR3 region has the DNA TGTGCCAGCAGAAAAGGGGGTAATAACTATGGCTACACCTTC. Protein: CASRKGGNNYGYTF. The genes are TRBV28 and TRBJ1-2; perhaps TRBD1 as D (6 bases). The V gene's germline CDR1 is MDHEN and CDR2 SYDVKM. V lost 6 bases, J lost 1 base, and 12 bases lay in between. The CDR3 has 14 residues.

V and J are TRBV19 and TRBJ1-1, with D perhaps matching TRBD1 (6 bases). The CDR3 spans 15 residues. CDR1 is LNHDA, CDR2 SQIVND, per germline (reference sequence). V was cut by 6 bases and J by 1 base, with 15 bases left in between. CDR3 residues: CASREQGGRNTEAFF. CDR3 in DNA: TGTGCCAGTAGGGAACAGGGCGGGCGGAACACTGAAGCTTTCTTT.

The chain employs TRBV12-3 or TRBV12-4 and TRBJ2-6, with 8 nucleotides matching TRBD1. The CDR3 has 18 residues. Trimming cost V 3 bases and J 0 bases; bases outside gene matches: 7. The CDR3 DNA reads TGTGCCAGCAGTTTCCCCAGGGGGCAGCCCTCTGGGGCCAACGTCCTGACTTTC. The encoded protein is CASSFPRGQPSGANVLTF.

This sequence joins TRBV7-9 and TRBJ2-1; the D is unclear. V was trimmed by 5 bases and J by 8 bases, leaving 10 bases between them. Germline CDR1 reads SEHNR; CDR2 reads FQNEAQ (reference sequence). This CDR3 comprises 12 residues. The CDR3 sequence: CASSPPAHEQFF. CDR3 nucleotide sequence: TGTGCCAGCAGCCCCCCCGCGCATGAGCAGTTCTTC.

This chain's CDR3 is CASIGGARYGYTF. As DNA, the CDR3 is TGTGCCAGCATCGGTGGGGCCCGATATGGCTACACCTTC. V and J are TRBV6-6 and TRBJ1-2; possible D gene TRBD1, 5 bases. Trimming took 7 bases from V and 5 from J, leaving 14 bases between them. The germline CDR1 and CDR2 sequences are MNHNY and SVGAGI (reference sequence). The CDR3 has 13 residues.

The gene calls are TRBV5-1 and TRBJ2-2; no definite D call. V lost 0 bases and J 1 base, leaving 7 bases between the germline ends. Germline V gene lookup returns CDR1 SGHRS and CDR2 YFSETQ. The CDR3 contains 15 residues. CDR3 DNA: TGCGCCAGCAGCTTGGAGGACGGGAACACCGGGGAGCTGTTTTTT. Translation gives CASSLEDGNTGELFF.

The chain employs TRBV7-3 and TRBJ2-5, with D possibly matching TRBD1 (6 bases). Trimming pared 3 bases from V and 5 bases from J, leaving 13 bases between. The CDR3 runs 14 residues. Germline lookup yields CDR1 SGHTA and CDR2 FQGTGA. The CDR3 region has the DNA TGTGCCAGCAGCTTCCAGGGGAAGGCTGAGACCCAGTACTTC. This translates into CASSFQGKAETQYF. Complete variable domain (other parts from reference TRBV7-3 and TRBJ2-5): GAGVSQTPSNKVTEKGKYVELRCDPISGHTALYWYRQSLGQGPEFLIYFQGTGAADDSGLPNDRFFAVRPEGSVSTLKIQRTERGDSAVYLCASSFQGKAETQYFGPGTRLLVL.

The chain joins TRBV7-9 to TRBJ2-2, with D unresolved. This CDR3 region has 14 residues. The V end lost 3 bases, the J end lost 0 bases, and 5 bases lay between the germline ends. Per the germline V gene, CDR1 is SEHNR and CDR2 is FQNEAQ (reference sequence). The CDR3: CASSFPANTGELFF. CDR3 nucleotide sequence: TGTGCCAGCAGCTTCCCGGCGAACACCGGGGAGCTGTTTTTT.

The chain combines TRBV2 with TRBJ1-2; 7 nucleotides line up with TRBD1. CDR3 size: 13 residues. Germline V gene sequence: CDR1 SNHLY, CDR2 FYNNEI. After removal of 7 bases from V and 4 bases from J, the junction contained 6 bases not matched to a gene. The CDR3 region has the DNA TGTGCCAGCACCCCGGGACAGTCCTATGGCTACACCTTC. Amino acid sequence: CASTPGQSYGYTF.

The V and J genes are TRBV2 and TRBJ1-1; 9 bases line up with TRBD1. The V gene's germline CDR1 is SNHLY and CDR2 FYNNEI. The length of the CDR3 is 14 residues. V lost 7 bases to trimming and J lost 4 bases; unmatched junction nucleotides: 7. The CDR3 DNA follows: TGTGCCAGCAATTTCGACAGGGGGAGCACTGAAGCTTTCTTT. Its translation: CASNFDRGSTEAFF. The entire variable domain, with the rest obtained from reference TRBV2 and TRBJ1-1, is as follows: EPEVTQTPSHQVTQMGQEVILRCVPISNHLYFYWYRQILGQKVEFLVSFYNNEISEKSEIFDDQFSVERPDGSNFTLKIRSTKLEDSAMYFCASNFDRGSTEAFFGQGTRLTVV.

The V and J genes are TRBV7-2 and TRBJ2-2; D uncertain. The CDR3 totals 15 residues. The V end lost 1 base, the J end lost 5 bases, and 11 bases lay between the germline ends. Germline CDR1 and CDR2: SGHTA and FQGNSA. Here the CDR3 reads CASSLDPGPTGELFF. The CDR3 region has the DNA TGTGCCAGCAGCTTAGACCCAGGACCTACCGGGGAGCTGTTTTTT.

The chain's CDR3 is CASSTYGTGSYNEQFF. The CDR3 bases are TGTGCCAGCAGCACCTACGGGACAGGGTCCTACAATGAGCAGTTCTTC. This rearrangement joins TRBV7-2 to TRBJ2-1; 9 bases fit TRBD1. V trimming: 5 bases; J trimming: 1 base; junction bases outside the gene matches: 6. Germline V gives CDR1 SGHTA, CDR2 FQGNSA. The CDR3 spans 16 residues.

The rearrangement joins TRBV6-5 to TRBJ1-2; 8 bases match TRBD1. The CDR3 totals 15 residues. Germline CDR1 reads MNHEY; CDR2 reads SVGAGI. Trimming cost V 0 bases and J 3 bases; bases outside gene matches: 3. The chain's CDR3 is CASSYSDRVDYGYTF. The CDR3, as DNA: TGTGCCAGCAGTTACTCGGACAGGGTAGACTATGGCTACACCTTC.

CDR3 DNA sequence: TGTGCCAGCACAGGGGACTCCGGAATGCGCACTGAAGCTTTCTTT. Encoded protein: CASTGDSGMRTEAFF. The chain links TRBV9 to TRBJ1-1, with a weak D call TRBD1 (6 bases). The germline V and J ends were trimmed by 6 bases and 4 bases, with 19 bases remaining between them. Germline loops: CDR1 SGDLS, CDR2 YYNGEE. CDR3 length equals 15 residues.